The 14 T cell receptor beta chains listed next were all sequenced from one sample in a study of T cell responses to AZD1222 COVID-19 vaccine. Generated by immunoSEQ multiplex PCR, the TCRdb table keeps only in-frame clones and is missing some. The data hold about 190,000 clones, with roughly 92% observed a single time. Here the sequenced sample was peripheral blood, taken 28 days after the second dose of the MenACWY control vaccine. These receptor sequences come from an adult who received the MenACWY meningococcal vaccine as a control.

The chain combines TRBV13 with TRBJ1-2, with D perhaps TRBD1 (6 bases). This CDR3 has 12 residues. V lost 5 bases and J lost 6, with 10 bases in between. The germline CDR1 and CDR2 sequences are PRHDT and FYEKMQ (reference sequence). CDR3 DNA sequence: TGTGCCAGCAGCCCGACAGGCCATGGCTACACCTTC. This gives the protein CASSPTGHGYTF. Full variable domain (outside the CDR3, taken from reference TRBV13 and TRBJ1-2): AAGVIQSPRHLIKEKRETATLKCYPIPRHDTVYWYQQGPGQDPQFLISFYEKMQSDKGSIPDRFSAQQFSDYHSELNMSSLELGDSALYFCASSPTGHGYTFGSGTRLTVV.

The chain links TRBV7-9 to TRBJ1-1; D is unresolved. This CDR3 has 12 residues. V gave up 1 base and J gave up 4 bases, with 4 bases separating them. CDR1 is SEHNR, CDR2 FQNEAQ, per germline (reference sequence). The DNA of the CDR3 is TGTGCCAGCAGCTTAGTGCCCACTGAAGCTTTCTTT. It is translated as CASSLVPTEAFF.

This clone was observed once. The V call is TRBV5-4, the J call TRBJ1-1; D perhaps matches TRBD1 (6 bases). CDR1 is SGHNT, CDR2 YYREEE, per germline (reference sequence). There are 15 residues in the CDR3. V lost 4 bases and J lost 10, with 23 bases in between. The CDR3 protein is CASSLGGAGWSVAFF. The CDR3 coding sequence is TGTGCCAGCAGCCTAGGGGGGGCTGGGTGGTCGGTAGCTTTCTTT.

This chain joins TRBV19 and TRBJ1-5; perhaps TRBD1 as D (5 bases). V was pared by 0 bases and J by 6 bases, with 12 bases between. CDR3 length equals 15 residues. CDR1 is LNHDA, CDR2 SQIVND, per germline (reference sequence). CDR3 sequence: CASSIDRGGTQPQHF. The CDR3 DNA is TGTGCCAGTAGTATAGATCGGGGGGGAACTCAGCCCCAGCATTTT.

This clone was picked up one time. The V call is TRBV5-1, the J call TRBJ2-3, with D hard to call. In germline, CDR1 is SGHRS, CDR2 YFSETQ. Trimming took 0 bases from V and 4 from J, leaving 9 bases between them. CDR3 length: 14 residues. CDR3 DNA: TGCGCCAGCAGCTTGGGTACGAGCTCAGATACGCAGTATTTT. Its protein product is CASSLGTSSDTQYF.

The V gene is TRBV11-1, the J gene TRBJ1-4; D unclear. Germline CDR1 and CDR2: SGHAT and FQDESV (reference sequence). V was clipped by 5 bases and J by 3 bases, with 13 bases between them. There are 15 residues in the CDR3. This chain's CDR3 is CASSPFGPANEKLFF. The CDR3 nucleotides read TGTGCCAGCAGCCCCTTTGGACCGGCTAATGAAAAACTGTTTTTT.

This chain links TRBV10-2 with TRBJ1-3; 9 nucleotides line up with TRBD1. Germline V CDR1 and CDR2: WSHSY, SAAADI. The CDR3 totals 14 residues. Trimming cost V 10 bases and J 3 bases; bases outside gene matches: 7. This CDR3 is CATLQGAIGNTIYF. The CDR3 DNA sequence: TGCGCCACGTTACAGGGGGCGATTGGAAACACCATATATTTT.

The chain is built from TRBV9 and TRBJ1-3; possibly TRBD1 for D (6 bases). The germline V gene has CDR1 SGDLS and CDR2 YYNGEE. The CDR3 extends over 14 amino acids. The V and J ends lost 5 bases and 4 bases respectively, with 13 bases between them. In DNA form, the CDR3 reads TGTGCCAGCAGTGCCAGGGACATCGGAAACACCATATATTTT. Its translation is CASSARDIGNTIYF. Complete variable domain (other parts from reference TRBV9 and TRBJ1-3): DSGVTQTPKHLITATGQRVTLRCSPRSGDLSVYWYQQSLDQGLQFLIQYYNGEERAKGNILERFSAQQFPDLHSELNLSSLELGDSALYFCASSARDIGNTIYFGEGSWLTVV.

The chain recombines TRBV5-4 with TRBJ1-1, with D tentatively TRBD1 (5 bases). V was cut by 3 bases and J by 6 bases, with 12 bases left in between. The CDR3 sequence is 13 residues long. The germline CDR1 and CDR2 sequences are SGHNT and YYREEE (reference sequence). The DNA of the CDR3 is TGTGCCAGCAGCTCGATCGGGGCGGCTGAAGCTTTCTTT. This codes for CASSSIGAAEAFF.

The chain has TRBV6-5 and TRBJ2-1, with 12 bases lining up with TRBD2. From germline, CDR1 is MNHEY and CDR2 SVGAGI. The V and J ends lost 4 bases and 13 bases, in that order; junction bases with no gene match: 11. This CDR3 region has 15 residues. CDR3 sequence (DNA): TGTGCCAGCAGTTCGACTAGCGGGAGTCCCACCCCTCAGTTCTTC. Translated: CASSSTSGSPTPQFF.

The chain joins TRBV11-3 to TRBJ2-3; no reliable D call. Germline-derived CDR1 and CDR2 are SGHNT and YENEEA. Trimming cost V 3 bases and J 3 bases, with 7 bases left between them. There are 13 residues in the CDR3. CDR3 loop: CASSFDSTDTQYF. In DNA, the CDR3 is TGTGCCAGCAGCTTCGATAGTACAGATACGCAGTATTTT.

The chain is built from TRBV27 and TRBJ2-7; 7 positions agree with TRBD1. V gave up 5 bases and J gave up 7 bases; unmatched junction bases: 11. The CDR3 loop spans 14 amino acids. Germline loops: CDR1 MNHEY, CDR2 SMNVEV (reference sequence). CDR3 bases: TGTGCCAGCAGTCCCCCGGGACAGCTACGGGAGCAGTACTTC. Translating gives CASSPPGQLREQYF.

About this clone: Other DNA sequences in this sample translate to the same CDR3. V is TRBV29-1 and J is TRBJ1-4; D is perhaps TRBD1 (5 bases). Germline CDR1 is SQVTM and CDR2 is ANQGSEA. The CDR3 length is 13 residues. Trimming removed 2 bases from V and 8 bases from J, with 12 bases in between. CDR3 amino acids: CSVERQGGEKLFF. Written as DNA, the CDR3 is TGCAGCGTTGAAAGGCAGGGTGGCGAAAAACTGTTTTTT.

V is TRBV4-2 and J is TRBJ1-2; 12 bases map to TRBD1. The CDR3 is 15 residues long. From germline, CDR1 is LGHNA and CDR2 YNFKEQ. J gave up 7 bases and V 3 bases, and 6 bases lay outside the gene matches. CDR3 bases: TGTGCCAGCAGCCACGAAGGGACAGGGGGCCTTGGCTACACCTTC. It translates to CASSHEGTGGLGYTF.